This T cell receptor (beta chain) emerged from a study of blood T cell repertoires in COVID-19. For the study at large: Donors in the United States, Italy and Spain gave samples during acute or convalescent COVID-19. The analysed material was cDNA or gDNA that came from T cells, B-cell-depleted T cells, or PBMCs.

The CDR3 spans 16 residues. Germline V gene data show CDR1 as SGHAT and CDR2 as FQNNGV. The J segment lost 2 bases and the V segment lost 5 bases, leaving 10 bases of the junction unmatched. How the authors handled the data: Amplifying reference gene primers gave estimates of nucleated cell counts. TCRdb's copy holds only in-frame clones and misses some; the assay was immunoSEQ multiplex PCR. V, J and clone size were drawn from that table, and D and trimming were deduced from the DNA. The data show about 260,000 clones, over 80% seen once. This chain joins TRBV11-2 and TRBJ2-3, with TRBD2 identical over 7 bases. Input material: peripheral blood. The TCR was taken from a man aged 60 to 75 who had recovered from COVID-19. Here the CDR3 DNA reads TGTGCCAGCAGCCCCCTCGGAGGGAGGGTCACAGATACGCAGTATTTT. Amino acid sequence: CASSPLGGRVTDTQYF. The full variable domain, with the rest looked up from reference TRBV11-2 and TRBJ2-3, is EAGVAQSPRYKIIEKRQSVAFWCNPISGHATLYWYQQILGQGPKLLIQFQNNGVVDDSQLPKDRFSAERLKGVDSTLKIQPAKLEDSAVYLCASSPLGGRVTDTQYFGPGTRLTVL.